The rows below give T cell receptor beta chains drawn from one sample of a study of T cell changes during pregnancy in multiple sclerosis. The table came from immunoSEQ multiplex PCR; TCRdb's copy has only in-frame clones and leaves some out. The table includes 35,000 to 45,000 clones, approximately 88% detected once. The sample here was CD4+ T cells from peripheral blood mononuclear cells, taken in the first trimester of pregnancy. These receptors all come from a female donor with multiple sclerosis, enrolled in a pregnancy study. Both conserved end residues are part of each CDR3. D genes are given only for firm matches. Only some rows state a clone size, as once, few, many or a class for expanded clones.

size | J | V | D | DNA | CDR3
. | TRBJ1-1 | TRBV7-8 | TRBD1 | TGTGCCAGCAGCTTAGTGACAGGGTGGAACACTGAAGCTTTCTTT | CASSLVTGWNTEAFF
. | TRBJ2-1 | TRBV7-3 | TRBD2 | TGTGCCAGCAGCTTATATGTCGGGAGGGCCAATGAGCAGTTCTTC | CASSLYVGRANEQFF
. | TRBJ2-7 | TRBV21-1 | . | TGTGCCAGCAGCACCAGACAGGGAACGGACGAGCAGTACTTC | CASSTRQGTDEQYF
. | TRBJ2-2 | TRBV10-1 | . | TGCGCCAGCAGTGAGTTACGCGCCGGGGAGCTGTTTTTT | CASSELRAGELFF
. | TRBJ2-3 | TRBV10-1 | TRBD2 | TGCGCCAGCACCCGGGCGGGAGATACAGATACGCAGTATTTT | CASTRAGDTDTQYF
. | TRBJ1-1 | TRBV5-4 | TRBD1 | TGTGCCAGCAGCCGCGGGACAGGGGCGACTGAAGCTTTCTTT | CASSRGTGATEAFF
once | TRBJ1-3 | TRBV5-1 | . | TGCGCCAGCAGCTTGGCCGGGGGGGCTGGAAACACCATATATTTT | CASSLAGGAGNTIYF
. | TRBJ2-1 | TRBV11-3 | TRBD1 | TGTGCCAGCAGCTCCACCAGGGGGCTTGAGCAGTTCTTC | CASSSTRGLEQFF
. | TRBJ2-1 | TRBV29-1 | . | TGCAGCGTTGATTCTTGGCTCGACAATGAGCAGTTCTTC | CSVDSWLDNEQFF
. | TRBJ1-1 | TRBV11-2 | . | TGTGCCAGCAGCTTAATTAAGGGAGGTACTGAAGCTTTCTTT | CASSLIKGGTEAFF
. | TRBJ1-1 | TRBV14 | TRBD1 | TGTGCCAGCAGCTTACGGACAGGGGGTGTGAGCACTGAAGCTTTCTTT | CASSLRTGGVSTEAFF
. | TRBJ1-2 | TRBV6-6 | TRBD1 | TGTGCCAGCAGCCCGGGACAGGGAGCCGGCTACACCTTC | CASSPGQGAGYTF
. | TRBJ2-1 | TRBV25-1 | TRBD2 | TGTGCCAGCAGTGAATTGCCGGGAGCGGGAGATTACAATGAGCAGTTCTTC | CASSELPGAGDYNEQFF
. | TRBJ2-5 | TRBV5-1 | TRBD2 | TGCGCCAGCAGCTTGGGCGGCGGGGGTGGAGAGACCCAGTACTTC | CASSLGGGGGETQYF
. | TRBJ1-1 | TRBV30 | . | TGTGCCTGGTCCAACATGAACACTGAAGCTTTCTTT | CAWSNMNTEAFF
few | TRBJ1-1 | TRBV19 | . | TGTGCCACCAGCAATGTTCGGGGCACTGAAGCTTTCTTT | CATSNVRGTEAFF
. | TRBJ2-3 | TRBV6-1 | TRBD1 | TGTGCCAGCACCTTCCCAGGGGGCCCTCCAGATACGCAGTATTTT | CASTFPGGPPDTQYF
. | TRBJ1-5 | TRBV20-1 | . | TGCAGTGCTAGAGGAGTTCAACCCCAGCATTTT | CSARGVQPQHF
. | TRBJ1-1 | TRBV5-1 | . | TGCGCCAGCAGCTCCATTGGACGGGAGAACACTGAAGCTTTCTTT | CASSSIGRENTEAFF
. | TRBJ2-3 | TRBV12-5 | TRBD2 | TGTGCTAGTGGTTTGTCGACTAGCGGAGCCACAGATACGCAGTATTTT | CASGLSTSGATDTQYF
. | TRBJ1-5 | TRBV25-1 | TRBD1 | TGTGCCAGCACCCAGACGGGACAGGGACATTATAGCAATCAGCCCCAGCATTTT | CASTQTGQGHYSNQPQHF
. | TRBJ1-1 | TRBV29-1 | . | TGCAGCGTTGTAGGGACTTCTGAAGCTTTCTTT | CSVVGTSEAFF
. | TRBJ2-3 | TRBV19 | TRBD2 | TGTGCCAGTAGTTCCCGGACTAGCCGGAGCACAGATACGCAGTATTTT | CASSSRTSRSTDTQYF
. | TRBJ2-3 | TRBV10-1 | . | TGCGCCAGCAGTCTTGATCAGGGATATACGCAGTATTTT | CASSLDQGYTQYF
. | TRBJ2-7 | TRBV28 | TRBD1 | TGTGCCAGCAGGACAGGGACAGGGGAGCAGTACTTC | CASRTGTGEQYF
once | TRBJ2-2 | TRBV18 | TRBD1 | TGTGCCTCCCAATGGGGACAGGAAAACACCGGGGAGCTGTTTTTT | CASQWGQENTGELFF
. | TRBJ2-1 | TRBV11-2 | . | TGTGCCAGCAGCTTAACCGCGGGGAAGGACGATGAGCAGTTCTTC | CASSLTAGKDDEQFF
. | TRBJ2-2 | TRBV7-2 | TRBD2 | TGTGCCAGCAGCCCCACCGGGACTAGCGGCTTCCCCGGGGAGCTGTTTTTT | CASSPTGTSGFPGELFF
. | TRBJ1-1 | TRBV5-6 | . | TGTGCCAGCAGCTTGGTACAGGGTAAGACTGAAGCTTTCTTT | CASSLVQGKTEAFF
. | TRBJ2-5 | TRBV2 | TRBD2 | TGTGCCAGCAGTGAACAGATCGGACTAGCGGGAGGAGAGACCCAGTACTTC | CASSEQIGLAGGETQYF
. | TRBJ2-3 | TRBV5-4 | . | TGTGCCAGCAGCTTGCAGGGCACAGATACGCAGTATTTT | CASSLQGTDTQYF
. | TRBJ1-3 | TRBV7-9 | TRBD1 | TGTGCCAGCAGCCATGGACAGGGCGCGGGAAACACCATATATTTT | CASSHGQGAGNTIYF
once | TRBJ2-7 | TRBV4-1 | . | TGCGCCAGCAGCTATCGAGATAATGAATACGAGCAGTACTTC | CASSYRDNEYEQYF
. | TRBJ2-4 | TRBV14 | . | TGTGCCAGCAGCCTAGGTTCGGGACACCCAGAGGGAAACATTCAGTACTTC | CASSLGSGHPEGNIQYF
. | TRBJ2-3 | TRBV7-2 | TRBD2 | TGTGCCAGCAGCGCCCGGACTAGCGGGATAGGGGATACGCAGTATTTT | CASSARTSGIGDTQYF
. | TRBJ2-7 | TRBV12-5 | TRBD1 | TGTGCTAGTGGTTTGGTACACGGGACAGTATCCTACGAGCAGTACTTC | CASGLVHGTVSYEQYF
. | TRBJ1-5 | TRBV19 | . | TGTGCCAGTAGTATAATTGAACAGGCCAGTCAGCCCCAGCATTTT | CASSIIEQASQPQHF
. | TRBJ2-7 | TRBV5-4 | TRBD2 | TGTGCCAGCAGCTACGCGGGACTAGCCTCCTACGAGCAGTACTTC | CASSYAGLASYEQYF
. | TRBJ2-3 | TRBV4-1 | TRBD1 | TGCGCCAGCAGCCCGGGACAGGGGAGCACAGATACGCAGTATTTT | CASSPGQGSTDTQYF
. | TRBJ2-1 | TRBV7-9 | TRBD2 | TGTGCCAGCAGCCATACCGGGACTAGCGGGAGGTCCTACAATGAGCAGTTCTTC | CASSHTGTSGRSYNEQFF
. | TRBJ2-6 | TRBV5-4 | TRBD1 | TGTGCCAGCAGGTATAACAGGGGTTCCGGGGCCAACGTCCTGACTTTC | CASRYNRGSGANVLTF
. | TRBJ2-3 | TRBV27 | . | TGTGCCAGCAGTTTGGATGGGAGACGGTCGGCAGATACGCAGTATTTT | CASSLDGRRSADTQYF
. | TRBJ1-1 | TRBV7-2 | TRBD1 | TGTGCCAGCAGCTCCTGGACAGGGTTTGACACTGAAGCTTTCTTT | CASSSWTGFDTEAFF
. | TRBJ1-5 | TRBV10-3 | TRBD1 | TGTGCCATCAGTGAGGGGACAGGGAGAAATCAGCCCCAGCATTTT | CAISEGTGRNQPQHF
. | TRBJ2-7 | TRBV19 | TRBD1 | TGTGCCAGTAGTATCTCGGGACAGGGACCGGACGAGCAGTACTTC | CASSISGQGPDEQYF
. | TRBJ2-3 | TRBV19 | . | TGTGCCAGTAGGGCCCGCAGGGCTAAAACAGATACGCAGTATTTT | CASRARRAKTDTQYF
. | TRBJ2-7 | TRBV6-1 | . | TGTGCCAGCAGTGAAAAGATAAGTGGTAGGGCAGGGATAACCTACGAGCAGTACTTC | CASSEKISGRAGITYEQYF
once | TRBJ2-2 | TRBV11-3 | . | TGTGCCAGCAGCTTTGACAGGAGCGGGGAGCTGTTTTTT | CASSFDRSGELFF
. | TRBJ2-7 | TRBV5-1 | TRBD2 | TGCGCCAGCAGCCCGCCTTTTAAGACTAGCGGGAGAAGACGCGAGCAGTACTTC | CASSPPFKTSGRRREQYF
. | TRBJ2-1 | TRBV12-5 | TRBD1 | TGTGCTAGTTACCCCCGGGACAGGGACCGTAATGAGCAGTTCTTC | CASYPRDRDRNEQFF
once | TRBJ1-1 | TRBV6-1 | TRBD1 | TGTGCCAGCGGGGACAGGGCGATCACTGAAGCTTTCTTT | CASGDRAITEAFF
once | TRBJ1-1 | TRBV29-1 | TRBD1 | TGCAGCGTTGACGGGACAGTGAACACTGAAGCTTTCTTT | CSVDGTVNTEAFF
once | TRBJ1-5 | TRBV19 | TRBD1 | TGTGCCAGTAGCCCATGGGACAGGGGAGTTGGTCAGCCCCAGCATTTT | CASSPWDRGVGQPQHF
. | TRBJ2-7 | TRBV29-1 | . | TGCAGCGTCAAGTGGCAGGGAGGTTACTACGAGCAGTACTTC | CSVKWQGGYYEQYF
. | TRBJ2-3 | TRBV5-4 | TRBD2 | TGTGCCAGCAGCTCCAGACTAGCGGCAGATACGCAGTATTTT | CASSSRLAADTQYF
. | TRBJ2-7 | TRBV19 | TRBD1 | TGTGCCAGTAGTAGAAGACAGGGCTCCTACGAGCAGTACTTC | CASSRRQGSYEQYF
. | TRBJ2-7 | TRBV2 | TRBD1 | TGTGCCAGCAGCGGACAGGGGTCGGGCTACGAGCAGTACTTC | CASSGQGSGYEQYF